This TCR beta chain was identified in a study of radiation and T cells in renal cell carcinoma. Looking at the study overall: Nephrectomy followed 15 Gy stereotactic body radiation by 4 weeks. Whole-study findings and limits: In blood, top tumor clones expanded by 2 weeks, shrinking by 4. Pretreatment tumor biopsies were lacking, so baseline clonotypes are unknown.

CDR1 is SGHNT, CDR2 YENEEA, per germline. The V end lost 3 bases, the J end lost 0 bases, and 9 bases lay between the germline ends. This CDR3 spans 14 amino acids. Libraries were prepared by immunoSEQ multiplex PCR; TCRdb keeps only in-frame clonotypes and omits some of them. This table has 120,000 to 150,000 clones, 88% appearing once. Details on this clone: The antigen is not known.

The sample's time point: baseline pretreatment blood. Treatment denoted: 15 Gy SBRT to primary tumor, nephrectomy 4 weeks later. Blood was sampled at baseline, 2 weeks and 4 weeks after SBRT. This clonotype was obtained from a woman in her 70s with renal cell carcinoma. This chain links TRBV11-3 with TRBJ2-7; possible D gene TRBD1, 6 bases. The sample was blood, taken from a patient whose treatment included radiotherapy and nephrectomy. CDR3 in amino acids: CASSFRDNSYEQYF. The DNA of the CDR3 is TGTGCCAGCAGCTTCCGGGACAACTCCTACGAGCAGTACTTC. The variable domain in full, completed from reference TRBV11-3 and TRBJ2-7, reads EAGVVQSPRYKIIEKKQPVAFWCNPISGHNTLYWYLQNLGQGPELLIRYENEEAVDDSQLPKDRFSAERLKGVDSTLKIQPAELGDSAVYLCASSFRDNSYEQYFGPGTRLTVT.